These 6 T cell receptor beta chains were all obtained from the same sample, sequenced in a study of CD8 T cells in Susac syndrome. The RNA, about 0.5 to 1 ug, was put through reverse transcription using random hexamers. TCRdb reprocessed the immunoSEQ multiplex PCR reads via MiXCR and lists one record per CDR3 protein. This table has some 150,000 distinct CDR3 sequences, around 95% appearing once. The sequencing sample was made of CD4+ T cells from PBMCs. The receptors stem from a human donor with Susac syndrome.

The V gene is TRBV3-1, the J gene TRBJ1-2, with TRBD1 as a possible D gene (5 bases). Germline lookup yields CDR1 LGHDT and CDR2 YNNKEL (reference sequence). This CDR3 comprises 12 residues. V was pared by 8 bases and J by 8 bases, with 15 bases between. The CDR3, as DNA: TGTGCCAGCGCGGGACGCGGTCGAGGCTACACCTTC. As protein: CASAGRGRGYTF. Drawing the rest from reference TRBV3-1 and TRBJ1-2, the complete variable domain is DTAVSQTPKYLVTQMGNDKSIKCEQNLGHDTMYWYKQDSKKFLKIMFSYNNKELIINETVPNRFSPKSPDKAHLNLHINSLELGDSAVYFCASAGRGRGYTFGSGTRLTVV.

This chain links TRBV19 with TRBJ2-7; the match to TRBD2 covers 8 bases. The CDR3 runs to 13 residues. Germline-derived CDR1 and CDR2 are LNHDA and SQIVND (reference sequence). V lost 4 bases, J lost 8 bases, and 7 bases stayed unmatched. CDR3 sequence (DNA): TGTGCCAGTAGTAAGGCGGGAGGCTTGAAGCAGTACTTC. Protein sequence: CASSKAGGLKQYF.

The chain combines TRBV5-1 with TRBJ2-5, with D unclear. Germline-derived CDR1 and CDR2 are SGHRS and YFSETQ. The CDR3 sequence is 14 residues long. With 1 base removed from V and 0 bases from J, the gap between germline ends came to 7 bases. The CDR3 DNA sequence: TGCGCCAGCAGCTTGATGGGTTACCAAGAGACCCAGTACTTC. Translating gives CASSLMGYQETQYF.

The CDR3 sequence is CASSPVGANVLTF. The DNA of the CDR3 is TGTGCCAGCAGCCCTGTGGGGGCCAACGTCCTGACTTTC. This chain joins TRBV5-4 and TRBJ2-6, with D unresolved. The CDR3 consists of 13 residues. With 4 bases removed from V and 4 bases from J, the gap between germline ends came to 6 bases. CDR1 is SGHNT, CDR2 YYREEE, per germline (reference sequence).

The chain recombines TRBV24-1 with TRBJ2-7; D ambiguous. The CDR3 runs 11 residues. Germline-derived CDR1 and CDR2 are KGHDR and SFDVKD. Trimming took 3 bases from V and 4 from J, leaving 3 bases between them. CDR3: CATSDRYEQYF. CDR3 in DNA: TGTGCCACCAGTGATCGTTACGAGCAGTACTTC.

This clonotype has just a few counts. This chain joins TRBV5-4 and TRBJ2-3; weak D call: TRBD2 (6 bases). Germline-derived CDR1 and CDR2 are SGHNT and YYREEE (reference sequence). This CDR3 has 12 residues. With 2 bases removed from V and 5 bases from J, the gap between germline ends came to 6 bases. In nucleotides, the CDR3 is TGTGCCAGCAGCTTCGGGAGAGATACGCAGTATTTT. This translates into CASSFGRDTQYF.